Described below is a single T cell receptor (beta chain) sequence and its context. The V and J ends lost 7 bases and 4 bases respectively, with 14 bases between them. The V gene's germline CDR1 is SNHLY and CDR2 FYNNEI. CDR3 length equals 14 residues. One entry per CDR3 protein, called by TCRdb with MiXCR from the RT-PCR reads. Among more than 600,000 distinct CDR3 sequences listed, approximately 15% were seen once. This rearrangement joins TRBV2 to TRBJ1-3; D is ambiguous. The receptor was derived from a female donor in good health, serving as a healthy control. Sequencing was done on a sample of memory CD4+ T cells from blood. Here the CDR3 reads CASNPQTSGNTIYF. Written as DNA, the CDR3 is TGTGCCAGCAATCCACAGACCTCAGGAAACACCATATATTTT. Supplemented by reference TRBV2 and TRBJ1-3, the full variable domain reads EPEVTQTPSHQVTQMGQEVILRCVPISNHLYFYWYRQILGQKVEFLVSFYNNEISEKSEIFDDQFSVERPDGSNFTLKIRSTKLEDSAMYFCASNPQTSGNTIYFGEGSWLTVV.